Listed below are T cell receptor beta chains from one sample, sequenced in a study of T cell changes during pregnancy in multiple sclerosis. Libraries were prepared by immunoSEQ multiplex PCR; TCRdb keeps only in-frame clonotypes and omits some of them. The table shows just over 20,000 clones, with 70% to 90% occurring only once. The sequencing used CD8+ T cells from peripheral blood mononuclear cells, collected in the second trimester of pregnancy. The receptor source for this set is a female donor in good health, enrolled as a control in a pregnancy study. Each CDR3 is given with its conserved first and last residue. The D gene is left open where the match is weak. For some rows the clone size is stated as once, few or many, or as a class when expanded; others skip it.

v_call	clone_size	j_call	d_call	cdr3_aa	cdr3_nt
TRBV5-1	few	TRBJ1-5	TRBD1	CASPDRGNQPQHF	TGCGCCAGTCCCGACAGGGGCAATCAGCCCCAGCATTTT
TRBV4-1	.	TRBJ2-7	.	CASSPTPQREDEQYF	TGCGCCAGCAGCCCCACCCCTCAGCGTGAAGATGAGCAGTACTTC
TRBV4-1	few	TRBJ1-1	TRBD1	CASSQEGTGSNTEAFF	TGCGCCAGCAGCCAAGAGGGGACAGGATCGAACACTGAAGCTTTCTTT
TRBV2	.	TRBJ1-5	.	CASTTRVSSNQPQHF	TGTGCCAGCACGACCCGGGTCTCTAGCAATCAGCCCCAGCATTTT
TRBV28	.	TRBJ2-1	TRBD1	CASRPRDSSYNEQFF	TGTGCCAGCAGACCCCGGGACAGCTCCTACAATGAGCAGTTCTTC
TRBV25-1	.	TRBJ1-4	.	CASSGATLGHEKLFF	TGTGCCAGCAGTGGCGCTACACTAGGTCACGAAAAACTGTTTTTT
TRBV18	.	TRBJ2-3	.	CASSPVVRGQVTDTQYF	TGTGCCAGCTCACCAGTTGTCCGTGGGCAGGTCACAGATACGCAGTATTTT
TRBV6-4	.	TRBJ2-1	.	CASSDSIGGKEQFF	TGTGCCAGCAGTGACTCGATCGGGGGTAAAGAGCAGTTCTTC
TRBV6-5	.	TRBJ1-5	.	CASSYGRGNQPQHF	TGTGCCAGCAGTTATGGACGGGGAAATCAGCCCCAGCATTTT
TRBV19	.	TRBJ1-2	TRBD1	CASSVGQASGYTF	TGTGCCAGTAGTGTTGGACAGGCTTCCGGCTACACCTTC
TRBV6-1	.	TRBJ1-5	TRBD1	CASSEWGTGRPSNQPQHF	TGTGCCAGCAGTGAATGGGGGACAGGCCGCCCTAGCAATCAGCCCCAGCATTTT
TRBV11-2	.	TRBJ2-2	.	CASSLGHDSINTGELFF	TGTGCCAGCAGCTTGGGGCACGATAGCATTAACACCGGGGAGCTGTTTTTT
TRBV5-6	.	TRBJ1-1	.	CASSLQGRTEAFF	TGTGCCAGCAGCTTACAGGGACGCACTGAAGCTTTCTTT
TRBV19	.	TRBJ2-1	.	CASSTLQGYNEQFF	TGTGCCAGTAGTACCTTACAGGGCTACAATGAGCAGTTCTTC
TRBV6-5	.	TRBJ2-2	TRBD1	CASIRQGSGHRGAVF	TGTGCCAGCATCAGACAGGGATCCGGACACCGGGGAGCTGTTTTT
TRBV6-5	.	TRBJ2-7	TRBD2	CASSYAGGESSYEQYF	TGTGCCAGCAGTTATGCTGGGGGGGAAAGCTCCTACGAGCAGTACTTC
TRBV9	.	TRBJ1-2	TRBD1	CASSVDRGPYGYTF	TGTGCCAGCAGCGTGGACAGGGGGCCCTATGGCTACACCTTC
TRBV28	.	TRBJ1-2	TRBD1	CASSPRTGVNYGYTF	TGTGCCAGCAGTCCCCGGACAGGGGTTAACTATGGCTACACCTTC
TRBV9	.	TRBJ1-6	.	CASSVVPAYNSPLHF	TGTGCCAGCAGCGTAGTTCCAGCCTATAATTCACCCCTCCACTTT
TRBV4-1	once	TRBJ2-1	TRBD1	CASSQVSGTAYNEQFF	TGCGCCAGCAGCCAAGTTTCCGGGACAGCCTACAATGAGCAGTTCTTC
TRBV7-6	.	TRBJ2-1	TRBD2	CASSSGTSGYNEQFF	TGTGCCAGCAGCTCCGGGACTAGCGGATACAATGAGCAGTTCTTC
TRBV2	few	TRBJ1-5	.	CASNRANQPQHF	TGTGCCAGCAACAGGGCCAATCAGCCCCAGCATTTT
TRBV9	.	TRBJ2-7	TRBD2	CASSVGGGTSEQYF	TGTGCCAGCAGCGTAGGGGGGGGAACATCTGAGCAGTACTTC
TRBV19	.	TRBJ2-7	TRBD1	CASRAGTGFSYEQYF	TGTGCCAGTAGGGCGGGGACAGGGTTTTCCTACGAGCAGTACTTC
TRBV7-6	.	TRBJ2-1	TRBD1	CASSLETGRSYNEQFF	TGTGCCAGCAGCTTAGAGACAGGGAGATCCTACAATGAGCAGTTCTTC
TRBV28	.	TRBJ2-7	.	CASSLIAWERHYEQYF	TGTGCCAGCAGCCTTATTGCGTGGGAGCGACACTACGAGCAGTACTTC
TRBV27	.	TRBJ2-1	TRBD1	CASGPQGDNEQFF	TGTGCCAGCGGCCCTCAGGGGGACAATGAGCAGTTCTTC
TRBV11-2	.	TRBJ2-2	TRBD2	CASSLPPLRDYGTGELFF	TGTGCCAGCAGCTTACCCCCCCTTCGGGACTATGGTACCGGGGAGCTGTTTTTT
TRBV19	.	TRBJ2-1	.	CASSMGQYNEQFF	TGTGCCAGTAGTATGGGACAATACAATGAGCAGTTCTTC
TRBV29-1	.	TRBJ2-1	TRBD2	CSADVPGLAGDHEQFF	TGCAGCGCTGACGTACCGGGACTAGCGGGAGATCACGAGCAGTTCTTC